This T cell receptor beta chain is from a study of CXCR3-negative and CXCR3-positive naive CD8 T cells. Study outcomes and limitations: Against CXCR3-negative naive cells, CXCR3-positive naive cells showed more hydrophobic TRB CDR3s. The TRBV-TRBJ usage of naive CXCR3-negative and CXCR3-positive cells was similar, but that of memory cells differed. Diversity proved comparably high across both naive subsets and much lower in memory CD8+ cells.

Regarding this clonotype: Its antigen is unidentified.

This CDR3 comprises 15 residues. Germline loops: CDR1 MGHDK, CDR2 SYGVNS. Cells that were CD45RO-CCR7+CD27+CD95- constituted naive CD8+ T cells. The method, 5' RACE with UMI labels, was used to prepare the TRB cDNA libraries. From its re-call of the 5' RACE reads, TCRdb lists each CDR3 protein once, without DNA. Here the sample table reports fewer than 3,000 distinct CDR3 sequences. V gene TRBV25-1 combines with J gene TRBJ2-5; TCRdb designates TRBD2, a call that cannot be tested without DNA. Sequences were obtained from naive CXCR3+ CD8+ T cells from blood. Stated subset: CD45RO-CCR7+CD27+CD95- naive CD8+ T cells expressing CXCR3 (TNR3+). The TCR comes from a human donor in good health. Some clones in this sample may be carry-over from other donors' samples. CDR3 sequence: CASSPPGLSGGTQYF.